These 27 T cell receptor beta chains share one sample of origin, sequenced in a study of cytomegalovirus exposure and HLA in healthy donors. The primer mix had 60 Vbeta and 13 Jbeta primers. Measured with immunoSEQ multiplex PCR; TCRdb has only the in-frame clones, and not every one. The profile shows some 98,000 clones, under 70% of them singletons. The material sequenced was PBMCs. These receptors were collected from a man aged 45-60 years in good health and CMV-seronegative.

The chain has TRBV4-2 and TRBJ1-2; 8 bases are shared with TRBD1. Germline assignment: CDR1 LGHNA and CDR2 YNFKEQ. The CDR3 is made up of 16 amino acids. V was clipped by 0 bases and J by 7 bases; unmatched bases: 10. The CDR3 nucleotides are TGTGCCAGCAGCCAAGATAGTGGGCAGGGGGCGTTTGGCTACACCTTC. Its translation is CASSQDSGQGAFGYTF.

This chain connects TRBV6-5 to TRBJ1-3, with D unresolved. This CDR3 spans 16 amino acids. Germline V gene lookup returns CDR1 MNHEY and CDR2 SVGAGI. The V gene lost 0 bases and the J gene lost 0 bases, with 9 bases spanning the gap. The chain's CDR3 is CASSYSGLDSGNTIYF. CDR3 DNA: TGTGCCAGCAGTTACTCGGGCCTCGACTCTGGAAACACCATATATTTT.

V gene TRBV7-2 combines with J gene TRBJ2-1; 10 nucleotides line up with TRBD2. Germline CDR1 reads SGHTA; CDR2 reads FQGNSA. The CDR3 sequence is 15 residues long. Unmatched junction bases numbered 2, after V lost 6 bases and J lost 0 bases. CDR3 loop: CASRASGSSYNEQFF. CDR3 nucleotides: TGTGCCAGCAGAGCTAGCGGGAGCTCCTACAATGAGCAGTTCTTC. Using reference TRBV7-2 and TRBJ2-1 for the parts outside the CDR3, the full variable domain is GAGVSQSPSNKVTEKGKDVELRCDPISGHTALYWYRQSLGQGLEFLIYFQGNSAPDKSGLPSDRFSAERTGGSVSTLTIQRTQQEDSAVYLCASRASGSSYNEQFFGPGTRLTVL.

V and J are TRBV28 and TRBJ2-5; 8 nucleotides agree with TRBD1. The J call is doubtful: the DNA matches TRBJ2-7 better. The CDR3 is 14 amino acids. Per the germline V gene, CDR1 is MDHEN and CDR2 is SYDVKM. CDR3 amino acids: CASSFSGGVDEQYF. CDR3 coding DNA: TGTGCCAGCAGTTTCTCAGGGGGCGTGGACGAGCAGTACTTC.

This clone was observed a few times. The chain recombines TRBV6-5 with TRBJ1-1; D gene ambiguous. Trimming shortened V by 2 bases and J by 3 bases, and 7 bases separated the two germline ends. CDR1 and CDR2 from the germline V gene are MNHEY and SVGAGI. CDR3 length: 13 residues. The CDR3 coding sequence is TGTGCCAGCAGTTACGCTCAGTACACTGAAGCTTTCTTT. Protein sequence: CASSYAQYTEAFF.

V gene TRBV30 combines with J gene TRBJ2-7; no definite D call. The CDR3 sequence is 11 residues long. The germline V gene encodes CDR1 GTSNPN and CDR2 SVGIG (reference sequence). V dropped 1 base and J dropped 6 bases, with 7 bases sitting between them. The CDR3 here is CAWSAPSEQYF. Here the CDR3 DNA reads TGTGCCTGGAGTGCCCCTTCCGAGCAGTACTTC.

This clone was observed a few times. The chain recombines TRBV9 with TRBJ2-1, with D perhaps matching TRBD1 (5 bases). The CDR3 runs to 12 residues. V was cut by 2 bases and J by 9 bases, with 9 bases left in between. Germline CDR1 and CDR2: SGDLS and YYNGEE. CDR3 sequence (DNA): TGTGCCAGCAGCGTGAATCAGGGTGAGCAGTTCTTC. Translating gives CASSVNQGEQFF.

The rearrangement uses TRBV6-1 and TRBJ1-1; tentatively, D is TRBD1 (5 bases). The CDR3 extends over 14 amino acids. V was cut by 4 bases and J by 2 bases, with 11 bases left in between. Germline lookup yields CDR1 MNHNS and CDR2 SASEGT. CDR3 residues: CASSGPTVNTEAFF. The DNA of the CDR3 is TGTGCCAGCAGTGGACCGACAGTTAACACTGAAGCTTTCTTT.

The chain is built from TRBV30 and TRBJ1-3; 7 positions match TRBD1. The V gene's germline CDR1 is GTSNPN and CDR2 SVGIG (reference sequence). The CDR3 has 14 residues. Losses at the gene ends were 1 base for V and 4 bases for J; bases not matched to a gene: 4. The DNA of the CDR3 is TGTGCCTGGAGTGAAGGGGGCTCCGGAAACACCATATATTTT. Translated, it gives CAWSEGGSGNTIYF.

This chain uses TRBV28 with TRBJ2-5; D gene ambiguous. Gene TRBJ2-7 matches the end of the DNA better, so the J call may be wrong. This CDR3 is built from 12 residues. Germline V gene lookup returns CDR1 MDHEN and CDR2 SYDVKM. CDR3 in DNA: TGTGCCAGCAGCCAAAGCTCCTACGAGCAGTACTTC. Residues: CASSQSSYEQYF.

The CDR3 coding sequence is TGCGCCAGCAGCTACCCAGACAGGGGAGAGACCCAGTACTTC. Its protein product is CASSYPDRGETQYF. The chain has TRBV5-1 and TRBJ2-5; 8 bases are a match to TRBD1. Trimming took 3 bases from V and 4 from J; bases not matched to a gene: 5. From germline, CDR1 is SGHRS and CDR2 YFSETQ. This CDR3 is built from 14 residues.

The V gene is TRBV30, the J gene TRBJ2-7, with 7 bases identical to TRBD1. The junction had 11 bases not matched to a gene; V was cut back by 3 bases and J by 3 bases. CDR3 size: 15 residues. CDR1 and CDR2 (germline): GTSNPN, SVGIG (reference sequence). This CDR3 is CAWSLARTGNYEQYF. CDR3 DNA: TGTGCCTGGAGCCTCGCCCGGACAGGTAACTACGAGCAGTACTTC.

V and J are TRBV6-1 and TRBJ1-2, with 10 bases matching TRBD1. This CDR3 has 12 amino acids. V shed 10 bases, J shed 7 bases, and the junction held 6 bases outside the gene matches. Germline CDR1 and CDR2: MNHNS and SASEGT. CDR3 region: CATQDRGFGYTF. The CDR3 DNA reads TGTGCCACCCAGGACAGGGGGTTTGGCTACACCTTC.

The V call is TRBV29-1, the J call TRBJ2-5, with 8 bases matching TRBD1. This CDR3 has 14 amino acids. The V and J ends lost 6 bases and 2 bases, in that order; junction bases with no gene match: 8. Germline V gene lookup returns CDR1 SQVTM and CDR2 ANQGSEA. CDR3 coding DNA: TGCAGCGTGCGGTTCGGGACAGGACAAGAGACCCAGTACTTC. Its translation is CSVRFGTGQETQYF.

The rearrangement uses TRBV4-2 and TRBJ1-1, with TRBD1 matching over 8 bases. CDR3 length: 17 residues. Germline V gene lookup returns CDR1 LGHNA and CDR2 YNFKEQ. Trimming cost V 3 bases and J 4 bases; bases outside gene matches: 13. The CDR3 bases are TGTGCCAGCAGCCAGCCCTTAGGAAGAGGACAGGGCACTGAAGCTTTCTTT. Translating gives CASSQPLGRGQGTEAFF.

The gene calls are TRBV5-1 and TRBJ2-3; no clear D. Trimming cost V 1 base and J 5 bases, with 5 bases left between them. The CDR3 totals 12 residues. Per germline, CDR1 SGHRS and CDR2 YFSETQ. The CDR3 region is CASSLSLDTQYF. CDR3 nucleotides: TGCGCCAGCAGCTTGTCCCTAGATACGCAGTATTTT. The whole variable domain, filled in from reference TRBV5-1 and TRBJ2-3, reads KAGVTQTPRYLIKTRGQQVTLSCSPISGHRSVSWYQQTPGQGLQFLFEYFSETQRNKGNFPGRFSGRQFSNSRSEMNVSTLELGDSALYLCASSLSLDTQYFGPGTRLTVL.

This chain joins TRBV27 and TRBJ1-5, with 9 bases matching TRBD1. The CDR3 runs to 16 residues. Unmatched junction bases numbered 10, after V lost 4 bases and J lost 6 bases. From germline, CDR1 is MNHEY and CDR2 SMNVEV (reference sequence). CDR3 loop: CASSSPGTGTGQPQHF. The CDR3, as DNA: TGTGCCAGCAGTTCTCCGGGGACAGGGACGGGTCAGCCCCAGCATTTT.

The rearrangement uses TRBV5-1 and TRBJ2-1; 9 bases are shared with TRBD2. CDR3 length equals 15 residues. V was pared by 1 base and J by 4 bases, with 3 bases of the junction left unmatched. Germline V gene data show CDR1 as SGHRS and CDR2 as YFSETQ. In nucleotides, the CDR3 is TGCGCCAGCAGCTTGTCTAGCGGGGTTTACAATGAGCAGTTCTTC. Its protein is CASSLSSGVYNEQFF.

This sequence joins TRBV7-2 and TRBJ2-3; the D gene is possibly TRBD1 (6 bases). CDR1 and CDR2 from the germline V gene are SGHTA and FQGNSA. The V end lost 4 bases, the J end lost 3 bases, and 26 bases lay between the germline ends. The CDR3 loop spans 19 amino acids. CDR3 nucleotide sequence: TGTGCCAGCAGCTCCAGAGGCCTTGTGGGGGCAAGTGGGACAGATACGCAGTATTTT. It translates to CASSSRGLVGASGTDTQYF.

This clone was seen more than once but under ten times. The chain links TRBV5-4 to TRBJ2-1; 11 positions agree with TRBD2. The CDR3 totals 15 residues. The J segment lost 6 bases and the V segment lost 3 bases, leaving 5 bases of the junction unmatched. The germline gives CDR1 SGHNT, CDR2 YYREEE (reference sequence). CDR3 DNA sequence: TGTGCCAGCAGCTCGGGTGGACTAGCGGGCAATGAGCAGTTCTTC. Amino acid sequence: CASSSGGLAGNEQFF. Full variable domain (missing parts from reference TRBV5-4 and TRBJ2-1): ETGVTQSPTHLIKTRGQQVTLRCSSQSGHNTVSWYQQALGQGPQFIFQYYREEENGRGNFPPRFSGLQFPNYSSELNVNALELDDSALYLCASSSGGLAGNEQFFGPGTRLTVL.

The chain has TRBV27 and TRBJ2-6; D is uncertain. The germline V and J ends were trimmed by 7 bases and 0 bases, with 4 bases remaining between them. The CDR3 runs to 13 residues. In germline, CDR1 is MNHEY, CDR2 SMNVEV (reference sequence). The CDR3: CASTHSGANVLTF. In nucleotides, the CDR3 is TGTGCCAGCACCCACTCTGGGGCCAACGTCCTGACTTTC.

This clone was seen just once. V is TRBV28 and J is TRBJ2-2; tentatively, D is TRBD1 (6 bases). This CDR3 has 14 residues. Germline CDR1 MDHEN, CDR2 SYDVKM. V was clipped by 7 bases and J by 5 bases, with 14 bases between them. This CDR3 is CASKTGLQTGELFF. Written as DNA, the CDR3 is TGTGCCAGCAAGACAGGATTACAGACCGGGGAGCTGTTTTTT.

The gene calls are TRBV6-5 and TRBJ1-1, with 9 bases fitting TRBD1. The V and J ends lost 5 bases and 4 bases, in that order; junction bases with no gene match: 2. Germline assignment: CDR1 MNHEY and CDR2 SVGAGI. This CDR3 has 13 residues. CDR3 sequence: CASSPGQGTEAFF. The CDR3 DNA follows: TGTGCCAGCAGTCCGGGACAGGGCACTGAAGCTTTCTTT.

V and J are TRBV27 and TRBJ2-7; D remains ambiguous. Germline V CDR1 and CDR2: MNHEY, SMNVEV (reference sequence). V gave up 8 bases and J gave up 0 bases, with 14 bases separating them. The CDR3 spans 14 residues. DNA of the CDR3: TGTGCCAGCCGTGAGAGTTCAGGCTCCTACGAGCAGTACTTC. It translates to CASRESSGSYEQYF.

This clone was found a few times. The chain links TRBV10-1 to TRBJ1-2; D is ambiguous. The CDR3 has 12 amino acids. The V and J ends lost 4 bases and 5 bases respectively, with 8 bases between them. Germline CDR1 is WNHNN and CDR2 is SYGVQD (reference sequence). The CDR3 DNA sequence: TGCGCCAGCAGTGTTCGGTTTTATGGCTACACCTTC. Amino acids: CASSVRFYGYTF.

A note on this clone: The junction departs from germline at one end; a sequencing error may be responsible. The rearrangement uses TRBV5-1 and TRBJ2-7, with D possibly TRBD2 on 7 matching bases. The germline gives CDR1 SGHRS, CDR2 YFSETQ. The CDR3 is 16 residues long. The CDR3 loop reads CASSTGGRGDSSEQYF. The CDR3, as DNA: TGCGCCAGCAGCACGGGGGGCAGGGGCGACTCCTCCGAGCAGTACTTC. Full variable domain (missing parts from reference TRBV5-1 and TRBJ2-7): KAGVTQTPRYLIKTRGQQVTLSCSPISGHRSVSWYQQTPGQGLQFLFEYFSETQRNKGNFPGRFSGRQFSNSRSEMNVSTLELGDSALYLCASSTGGRGDSSEQYFGPGTRLTVT.

This chain connects TRBV19 to TRBJ1-3; D remains ambiguous. Trimming removed 3 bases from V and 0 bases from J, with 9 bases in between. CDR1 and CDR2 (germline): LNHDA, SQIVND (reference sequence). The CDR3 spans 15 residues. The CDR3 DNA is TGTGCCAGTAGTATGGGCAGGTTCTCTGGAAACACCATATATTTT. Amino acids: CASSMGRFSGNTIYF.